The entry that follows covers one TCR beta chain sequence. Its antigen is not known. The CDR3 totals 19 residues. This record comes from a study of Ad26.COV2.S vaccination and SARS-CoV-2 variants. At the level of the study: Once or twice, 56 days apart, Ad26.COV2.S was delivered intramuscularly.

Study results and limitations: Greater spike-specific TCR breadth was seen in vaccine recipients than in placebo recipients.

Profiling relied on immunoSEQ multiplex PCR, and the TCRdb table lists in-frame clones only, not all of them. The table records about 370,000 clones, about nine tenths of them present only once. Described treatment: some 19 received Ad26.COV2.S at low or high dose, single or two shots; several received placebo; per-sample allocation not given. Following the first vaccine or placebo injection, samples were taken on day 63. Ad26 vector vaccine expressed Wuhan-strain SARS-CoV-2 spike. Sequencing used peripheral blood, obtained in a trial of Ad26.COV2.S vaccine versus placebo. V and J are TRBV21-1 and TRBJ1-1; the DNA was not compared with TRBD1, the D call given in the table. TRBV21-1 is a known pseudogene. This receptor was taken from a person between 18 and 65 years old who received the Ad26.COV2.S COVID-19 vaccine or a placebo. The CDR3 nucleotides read TGTGCCAGCAGCAAAGCTAGGGGCAATGACGGTGATTTGAACACTGAAGCTTTCTTT. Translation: CASSKARGNDGDLNTEAFF.